The sequence of this TCR beta chain was determined in a study of cytomegalovirus exposure and HLA in healthy donors. CDR3 size: 15 residues. Trimming removed 6 bases from V and 0 bases from J; junction bases left unmatched: 6. In germline, CDR1 is MNHEY, CDR2 SVGAGI. The PCR made use of 60 Vbeta and 13 Jbeta primers. The assay was immunoSEQ multiplex PCR, and TCRdb's table has in-frame clones only and misses some. The data show about 94,000 clones, over 65% seen once. The chain combines TRBV6-5 with TRBJ2-3; the match to TRBD2 covers 7 bases. The sequence was obtained from a human donor in good health. The sample was PBMCs. The CDR3 protein is CASRRDYSSTDTQYF. The CDR3 DNA is TGTGCCAGCAGACGGGACTACAGTAGCACAGATACGCAGTATTTT.